This TCR beta chain appears in the sequencing data of a study of blood T cell repertoires in COVID-19. On the study more broadly: Sites in the United States, Italy and Spain provided acute and convalescent COVID-19 samples. T cells, B-cell-depleted T cells, or PBMCs supplied cDNA or gDNA.

The CDR3 covers 14 residues. The V gene end was trimmed by 5 bases and the J gene end by 1 base; junction bases not matched to a gene: 4. From germline, CDR1 is SGHTA and CDR2 FQGNSA. The authors' processing: Amplified reference gene primers provided the basis for estimating nucleated cell counts. Libraries were prepared by immunoSEQ multiplex PCR; TCRdb keeps only in-frame clonotypes and omits some of them. That table gives V, J and clone size, and the DNA gave D and trimming. The sample gives hundreds of thousands of clones, about 89% of which show up once; about an eighth is in the top ten. Material: peripheral blood. The source of this sequence is a woman aged 55-75 years with acute or convalescent COVID-19. The chain has TRBV7-2 and TRBJ2-7; TRBD1 agrees at 8 bases. CDR3 residues: CASSRDRSSYEQYF. CDR3 DNA sequence: TGTGCCAGCAGCCGGGACAGGTCGTCCTACGAGCAGTACTTC.